A single sample gave rise to the 10 T cell receptor beta chains below, sequenced in a study of T cells in localized non-small cell lung cancer. Measured with immunoSEQ multiplex PCR; TCRdb has only the in-frame clones, and not every one. This table holds roughly 35,000 clones, 88% found once. This sample comprised peripheral blood, obtained before any cancer treatment. The receptor source for this set is a woman between 35 and 75 years old with stage I lung adenocarcinoma.

The V gene is TRBV29-1, the J gene TRBJ1-4; no definite D call. Germline loops: CDR1 SQVTM, CDR2 ANQGSEA. The ends were cut back, 4 bases at V and 5 bases at J, with 11 bases in the middle. The CDR3 is 13 residues long. CDR3 coding DNA: TGCAGCGTTGGCGACGGAAAAAATGAAAAACTGTTTTTT. It yields the protein CSVGDGKNEKLFF. The full variable domain, with the rest looked up from reference TRBV29-1 and TRBJ1-4, is SAVISQKPSRDICQRGTSLTIQCQVDSQVTMMFWYRQQPGQSLTLIATANQGSEATYESGFVIDKFPISRPNLTFSTLTVSNMSPEDSSIYLCSVGDGKNEKLFFGSGTQLSVL.

The chain links TRBV12-5 to TRBJ1-1; the D is unclear. The germline V gene has CDR1 LGHNT and CDR2 FRNRAP. The CDR3 runs 16 residues. Trimming took off 3 bases at V and 4 bases at J, with 18 bases between the two ends. The CDR3 nucleotides are TGTGCTAGTGGTTTATCCCCCCAGAGACCTCCCACTGAAGCTTTCTTT. The encoded protein is CASGLSPQRPPTEAFF.

J is TRBJ1-2 and V is TRBV18; D gene unclear. The length of the CDR3 is 15 residues. V was cut by 2 bases and J by 2 bases, with 12 bases left in between. Germline values: CDR1 KGHSH, CDR2 LQKENI. The CDR3: CASSPGPQENYGYTF. For the CDR3, the DNA is TGTGCCAGCTCACCAGGCCCGCAAGAAAACTATGGCTACACCTTC.

This clone was counted once. The rearrangement uses TRBV27 and TRBJ1-6; the match to TRBD1 covers 7 bases. Germline CDR1 reads MNHEY; CDR2 reads SMNVEV (reference sequence). Trimming at V came to 8 bases and at J to 7 bases, leaving 11 bases not matched to a gene. The CDR3 extends over 15 amino acids. The CDR3 DNA reads TGTGCCAGCGTCCGGACAGGACATCCGAATTCACCCCTCCACTTT. Translated, it gives CASVRTGHPNSPLHF.

The chain is built from TRBV10-3 and TRBJ1-2; maybe TRBD1 (5 bases). CDR3 length equals 12 residues. CDR1 and CDR2 (germline): ENHRY, SYGVKD. V was pared by 4 bases and J by 5 bases, with 8 bases between. CDR3 in amino acids: CAISVDSYGYTF. CDR3 nucleotide sequence: TGTGCCATCAGTGTCGACAGTTATGGCTACACCTTC.

V usage is TRBV9 and J usage is TRBJ2-3; perhaps D is TRBD1 or TRBD2 (6 bases each). The CDR3 is made up of 16 amino acids. Trimming cost V 0 bases and J 0 bases, with 11 bases left between them. Germline values: CDR1 SGDLS, CDR2 YYNGEE. CDR3 loop: CASSVGGAPSTDTQYF. The CDR3 DNA reads TGTGCCAGCAGCGTAGGGGGGGCCCCTAGCACAGATACGCAGTATTTT.

V gene TRBV4-2 combines with J gene TRBJ2-7; D gene ambiguous. V was clipped by 4 bases and J by 3 bases, with 10 bases between them. Germline V CDR1 and CDR2: LGHNA, YNFKEQ. The CDR3 totals 13 residues. CDR3 sequence (DNA): TGTGCCAGCAGCCCTTCTGGGAACTACGAGCAGTACTTC. Translated, it gives CASSPSGNYEQYF.

The chain couples TRBV19 to TRBJ2-1; the match to TRBD1 covers 9 bases. Germline assignment: CDR1 LNHDA and CDR2 SQIVND (reference sequence). The CDR3 contains 20 residues. Germline trimming cut 3 bases from V and 8 bases from J; bases unmatched to any gene: 23. In DNA form, the CDR3 reads TGTGCCAGTAGTATCGAGGCCCTAGAATCAGGACAGGGGCCCCTCCATGAGCAGTTCTTC. Encoded protein: CASSIEALESGQGPLHEQFF.

This chain joins TRBV30 and TRBJ1-2, with D possibly matching TRBD1 (6 bases). Trimming took off 0 bases at V and 4 bases at J, with 9 bases between the two ends. Germline values: CDR1 GTSNPN, CDR2 SVGIG (reference sequence). The CDR3 is 13 amino acids. CDR3 sequence: CAWSVAQGYGYTF. The CDR3 nucleotides are TGTGCCTGGAGTGTAGCACAGGGCTATGGCTACACCTTC.

The chain is built from TRBV6-1 and TRBJ2-5; possibly TRBD1 for D (7 bases). With the DNA end fitting TRBJ2-7 better, the J assignment may be wrong. This CDR3 region has 15 residues. In germline, CDR1 is MNHNS, CDR2 SASEGT. The CDR3 region is CASSEKRQGGYEQYF. The CDR3 DNA follows: TGTGCCAGCAGTGAAAAGAGACAGGGAGGATACGAGCAGTACTTC.